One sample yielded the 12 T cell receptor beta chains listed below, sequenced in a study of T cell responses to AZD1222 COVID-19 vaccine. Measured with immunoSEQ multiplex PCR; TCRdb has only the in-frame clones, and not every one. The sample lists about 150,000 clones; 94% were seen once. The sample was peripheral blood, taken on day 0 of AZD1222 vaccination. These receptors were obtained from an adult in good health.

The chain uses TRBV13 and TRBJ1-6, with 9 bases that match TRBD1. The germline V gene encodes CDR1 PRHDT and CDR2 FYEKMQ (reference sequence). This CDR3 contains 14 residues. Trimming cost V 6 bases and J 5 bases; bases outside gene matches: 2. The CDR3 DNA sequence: TGTGCCAGCAGACGGACAGGGGATAATTCACCCCTCCACTTT. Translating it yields CASRRTGDNSPLHF.

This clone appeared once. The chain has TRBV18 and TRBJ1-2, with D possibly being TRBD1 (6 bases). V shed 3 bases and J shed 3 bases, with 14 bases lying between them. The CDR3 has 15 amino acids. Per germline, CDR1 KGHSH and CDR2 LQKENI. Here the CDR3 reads CASSPRTEGDYGYTF. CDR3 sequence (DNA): TGTGCCAGCTCACCCAGGACAGAGGGGGACTATGGCTACACCTTC. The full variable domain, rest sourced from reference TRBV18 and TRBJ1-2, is NAGVMQNPRHLVRRRGQEARLRCSPMKGHSHVYWYRQLPEEGLKFMVYLQKENIIDESGMPKERFSAEFPKEGPSILRIQQVVRGDSAAYFCASSPRTEGDYGYTFGSGTRLTVV.

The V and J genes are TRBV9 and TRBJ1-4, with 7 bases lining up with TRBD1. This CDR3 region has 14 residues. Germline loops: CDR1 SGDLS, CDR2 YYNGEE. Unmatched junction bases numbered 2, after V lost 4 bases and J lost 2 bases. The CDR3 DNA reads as TGTGCCAGCAGCCAGGGGGGGACTAATGAAAAACTGTTTTTT. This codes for CASSQGGTNEKLFF.

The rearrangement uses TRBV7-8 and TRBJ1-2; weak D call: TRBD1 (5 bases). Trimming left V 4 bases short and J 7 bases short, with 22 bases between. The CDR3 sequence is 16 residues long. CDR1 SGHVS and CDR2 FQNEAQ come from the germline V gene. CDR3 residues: CASSSRFGGTYAGYTF. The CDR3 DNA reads TGTGCCAGCAGCTCCCGTTTCGGGGGTACCTATGCTGGCTACACCTTC.

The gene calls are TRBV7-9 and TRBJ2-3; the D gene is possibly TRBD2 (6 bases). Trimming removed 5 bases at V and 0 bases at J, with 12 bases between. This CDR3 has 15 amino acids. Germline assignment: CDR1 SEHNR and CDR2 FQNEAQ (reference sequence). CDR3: CASSPRRGSTDTQYF. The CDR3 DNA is TGTGCCAGCAGCCCTCGACGGGGGAGCACAGATACGCAGTATTTT.

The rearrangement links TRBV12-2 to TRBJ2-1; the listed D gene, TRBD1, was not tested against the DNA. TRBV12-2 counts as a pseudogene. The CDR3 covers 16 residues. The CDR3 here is CASRPRNRSSYNEQFF. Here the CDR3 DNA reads TGTGCAAGTCGCCCGCGGAACAGGTCCTCCTACAATGAGCAGTTCTTC.

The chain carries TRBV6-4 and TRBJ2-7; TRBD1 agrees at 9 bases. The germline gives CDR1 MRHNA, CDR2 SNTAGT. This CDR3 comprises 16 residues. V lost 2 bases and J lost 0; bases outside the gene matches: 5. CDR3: CASSDPGQGFSYEQYV. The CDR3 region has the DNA TGTGCCAGCAGTGACCCGGGACAGGGCTTCTCCTACGAGCAGTACGTC.

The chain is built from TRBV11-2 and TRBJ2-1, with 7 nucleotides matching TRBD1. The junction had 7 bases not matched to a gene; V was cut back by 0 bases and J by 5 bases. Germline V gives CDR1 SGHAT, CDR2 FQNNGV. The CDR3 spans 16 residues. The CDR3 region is CASSLDQGGVHNEQFF. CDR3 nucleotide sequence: TGTGCCAGCAGCTTAGATCAAGGGGGCGTTCACAATGAGCAGTTCTTC.

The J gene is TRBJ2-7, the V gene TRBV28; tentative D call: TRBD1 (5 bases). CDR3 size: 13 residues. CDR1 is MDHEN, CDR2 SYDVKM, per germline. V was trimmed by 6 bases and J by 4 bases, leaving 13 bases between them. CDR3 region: CASSSQGIYEQYV. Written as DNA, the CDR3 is TGTGCCAGCAGCTCCCAGGGAATATACGAGCAGTACGTC.

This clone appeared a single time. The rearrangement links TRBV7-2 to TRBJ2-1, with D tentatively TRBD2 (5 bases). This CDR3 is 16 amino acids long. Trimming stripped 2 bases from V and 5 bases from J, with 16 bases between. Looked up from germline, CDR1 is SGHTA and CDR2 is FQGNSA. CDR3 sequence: CASSLRISAVDNEQFF. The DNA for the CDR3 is TGTGCCAGCAGCTTACGGATTTCAGCGGTAGACAATGAGCAGTTCTTC.

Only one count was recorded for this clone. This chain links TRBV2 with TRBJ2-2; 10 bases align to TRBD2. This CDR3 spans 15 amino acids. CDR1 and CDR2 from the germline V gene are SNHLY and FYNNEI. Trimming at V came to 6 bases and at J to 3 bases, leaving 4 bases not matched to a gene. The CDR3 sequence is CASREGLAYTGELFF. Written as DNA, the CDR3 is TGTGCCAGCAGGGAGGGACTAGCGTACACCGGGGAGCTGTTTTTT.

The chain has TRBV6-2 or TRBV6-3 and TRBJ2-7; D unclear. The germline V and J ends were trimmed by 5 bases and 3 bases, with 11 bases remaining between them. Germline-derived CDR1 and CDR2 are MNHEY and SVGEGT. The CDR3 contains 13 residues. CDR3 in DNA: TGTGCCAGCAGTGCCCTGACCAACTACGAGCAGTACGTC. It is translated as CASSALTNYEQYV.